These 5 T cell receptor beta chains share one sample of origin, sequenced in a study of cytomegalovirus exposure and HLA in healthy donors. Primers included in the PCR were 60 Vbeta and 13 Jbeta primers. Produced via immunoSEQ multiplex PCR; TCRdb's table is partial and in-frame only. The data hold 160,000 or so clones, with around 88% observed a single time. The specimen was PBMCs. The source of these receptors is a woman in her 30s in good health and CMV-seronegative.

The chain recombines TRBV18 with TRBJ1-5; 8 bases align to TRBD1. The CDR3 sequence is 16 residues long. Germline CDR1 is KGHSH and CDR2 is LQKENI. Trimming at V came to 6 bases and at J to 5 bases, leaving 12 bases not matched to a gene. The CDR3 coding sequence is TGTGCCAGCTCCCCCGGGACAGGCACACCAGATCAGCCCCAGCATTTT. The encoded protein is CASSPGTGTPDQPQHF.

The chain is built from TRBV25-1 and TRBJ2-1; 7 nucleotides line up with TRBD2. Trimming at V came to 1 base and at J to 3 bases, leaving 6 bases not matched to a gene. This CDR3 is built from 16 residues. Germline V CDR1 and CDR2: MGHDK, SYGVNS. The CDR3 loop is CASSEWSSGIYNEQFF. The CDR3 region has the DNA TGTGCCAGCAGTGAATGGTCTAGCGGAATCTACAATGAGCAGTTCTTC.

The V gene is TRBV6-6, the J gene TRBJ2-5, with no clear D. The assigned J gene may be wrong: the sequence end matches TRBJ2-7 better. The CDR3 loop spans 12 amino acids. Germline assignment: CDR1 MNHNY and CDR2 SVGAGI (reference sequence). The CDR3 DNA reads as TGTGCCAGCAGTTACACCCTCTACGAGCAGTACTTC. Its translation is CASSYTLYEQYF.

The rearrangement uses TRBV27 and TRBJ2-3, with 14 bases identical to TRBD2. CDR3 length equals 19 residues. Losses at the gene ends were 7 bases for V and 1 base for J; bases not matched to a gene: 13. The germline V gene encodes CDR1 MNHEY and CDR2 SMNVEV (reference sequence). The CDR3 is CASTPIGGLAGGRTDTQYF. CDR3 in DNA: TGTGCCAGCACCCCCATTGGCGGACTAGCGGGAGGACGCACAGATACGCAGTATTTT.

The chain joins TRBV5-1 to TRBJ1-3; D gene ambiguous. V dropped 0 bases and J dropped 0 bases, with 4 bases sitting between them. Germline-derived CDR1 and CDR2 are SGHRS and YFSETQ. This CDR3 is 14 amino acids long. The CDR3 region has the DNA TGCGCCAGCAGCTTGGTGGCCTCTGGAAACACCATATATTTT. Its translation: CASSLVASGNTIYF.